The 26 T cell receptor beta chains below come from one sample, sequenced in a study of blood T cell repertoires in COVID-19. Generated by immunoSEQ multiplex PCR, the TCRdb table keeps only in-frame clones and is missing some. The repertoire holds about 75,000 clones, with approximately 87% as singletons. The sequenced material came from peripheral blood. These receptors came from a human donor in a cohort sampled during active COVID-19.

The rearrangement uses TRBV19 and TRBJ1-4; D ambiguous. Germline V gene lookup returns CDR1 LNHDA and CDR2 SQIVND (reference sequence). The CDR3 contains 14 residues. V gave up 3 bases and J gave up 5 bases, with 10 bases separating them. CDR3 region: CASSMSSNNEKLFF. The CDR3 DNA sequence: TGTGCCAGTAGTATGAGCTCAAACAATGAAAAACTGTTTTTT.

J is TRBJ1-1 and V is TRBV27, with D possibly being TRBD1 (5 bases). The germline V gene has CDR1 MNHEY and CDR2 SMNVEV (reference sequence). Between the trimmed V and J ends, which lost 3 bases and 7 bases, there was a span of 9 bases. The CDR3 runs to 12 residues. CDR3 DNA sequence: TGTGCCAGCAGTTTTGGGCAGGGTGAAGCTTTCTTT. Residues: CASSFGQGEAFF.

V gene TRBV2 combines with J gene TRBJ2-2, with a possible D match to TRBD2 (6 bases). CDR3 size: 15 residues. The V and J ends lost 8 bases and 5 bases respectively, with 18 bases between them. Germline CDR1 and CDR2: SNHLY and FYNNEI. The CDR3 region is CASRRLALNTGELFF. The CDR3 DNA sequence: TGTGCCAGCCGGCGGCTAGCGCTTAATACCGGGGAGCTGTTTTTT.

The chain carries TRBV11-2 and TRBJ2-7; D gene ambiguous. The V gene's germline CDR1 is SGHAT and CDR2 FQNNGV. V lost 5 bases and J lost 6, with 11 bases in between. The CDR3 sequence is 12 residues long. CDR3 in amino acids: CASSVSTGEQYF. DNA of the CDR3: TGTGCCAGCAGCGTATCGACGGGCGAGCAGTACTTC. Full variable domain (rest looked up from reference TRBV11-2 and TRBJ2-7): EAGVAQSPRYKIIEKRQSVAFWCNPISGHATLYWYQQILGQGPKLLIQFQNNGVVDDSQLPKDRFSAERLKGVDSTLKIQPAKLEDSAVYLCASSVSTGEQYFGPGTRLTVT.

This sequence joins TRBV29-1 and TRBJ2-5; 11 bases match TRBD2. This CDR3 comprises 14 residues. Germline lookup yields CDR1 SQVTM and CDR2 ANQGSEA. The junction had 9 bases not matched to a gene; V was cut back by 7 bases and J by 5 bases. The CDR3 loop reads CSGDSGGAGETQYF. The CDR3, as DNA: TGCAGCGGCGATAGCGGGGGGGCAGGGGAGACCCAGTACTTC.

The V call is TRBV7-2, the J call TRBJ1-2, with 7 bases aligning to TRBD1. V lost 5 bases and J lost 2; bases outside the gene matches: 5. The length of the CDR3 is 14 residues. Germline V gene lookup returns CDR1 SGHTA and CDR2 FQGNSA. The CDR3 sequence is CASSANRGNYGYTF. In DNA form, the CDR3 reads TGTGCCAGCAGCGCGAACAGGGGAAACTATGGCTACACCTTC.

This rearrangement joins TRBV3-1 (or the pseudogene TRBV3-2) to TRBJ2-3; 8 nucleotides match TRBD2. V shed 1 base and J 1 base; nucleotides not matched to a gene: 13. In germline, CDR1 is LGHDT, CDR2 YNNKEL (reference sequence). CDR3 length: 19 amino acids. CDR3 in amino acids: CASSQGRLREVRGTDTQYF. CDR3 bases: TGTGCCAGCAGCCAAGGGAGGTTGCGGGAGGTTCGGGGCACAGATACGCAGTATTTT.

Details on this clone: The sample contains more than one DNA sequence encoding this CDR3. The gene calls are TRBV7-2 and TRBJ1-4; D is undetermined. CDR1 is SGHTA, CDR2 FQGNSA, per germline. The CDR3 has 16 amino acids. Deletions cut 4 bases from V and 3 bases from J, with 15 bases between. CDR3 region: CASSSDIRRANEKLFF. The CDR3 DNA reads as TGTGCCAGCAGCTCCGATATCCGGAGGGCTAATGAAAAACTGTTTTTT.

The rearrangement links TRBV6-5 to TRBJ2-7; 7 nucleotides line up with TRBD2. Germline V gene lookup returns CDR1 MNHEY and CDR2 SVGAGI. The CDR3 runs 13 residues. Unmatched junction bases numbered 4, after V lost 2 bases and J lost 6 bases. The CDR3 region has the DNA TGTGCCAGCAGTTACACCGGGAGGACCGAGCAGTACTTC. Translated: CASSYTGRTEQYF.

The chain combines TRBV6-2 or TRBV6-3 with TRBJ2-2, with TRBD2 matching 10 bases. Germline CDR1 reads MNHEY; CDR2 reads SVGEGT. CDR3 size: 20 residues. Unmatched junction bases numbered 17, after V lost 6 bases and J lost 1 base. The CDR3 here is CASSPLLSGRANRNTGELFF. The DNA of the CDR3 is TGTGCCAGCAGCCCCCTTTTAAGCGGGAGGGCCAATAGGAACACCGGGGAGCTGTTTTTT.

The chain links TRBV7-9 to TRBJ2-3; 11 nucleotides line up with TRBD2. CDR1 and CDR2 from the germline V gene are SEHNR and FQNEAQ (reference sequence). The V and J ends lost 4 bases and 5 bases, in that order; junction bases with no gene match: 5. CDR3 length: 15 residues. CDR3 DNA: TGTGCCAGCAGCTCGACTAGCGGGACAGAAGATACGCAGTATTTT. This encodes CASSSTSGTEDTQYF.

The V and J genes are TRBV5-1 and TRBJ1-1, with unresolved D. Looked up from germline, CDR1 is SGHRS and CDR2 is YFSETQ. The CDR3 contains 13 residues. V lost 2 bases and J lost 0, with 5 bases in between. The CDR3 DNA follows: TGCGCCAGCAGCTTTTTCATGAACACTGAAGCTTTCTTT. Its translation: CASSFFMNTEAFF.

This chain connects TRBV15 to TRBJ2-7, with a tentative D call TRBD1 (6 bases). The V and J ends lost 1 base and 2 bases respectively, with 12 bases between them. Per germline, CDR1 LNHNV and CDR2 YYDKDF (reference sequence). The CDR3 covers 15 residues. DNA of the CDR3: TGTGCCACCAGCAGAGGACAACAGGGTGCCTACGAGCAGTACTTC. This translates into CATSRGQQGAYEQYF.

The chain joins TRBV28 to TRBJ1-6, with 8 bases matching TRBD1. The CDR3 is 15 residues long. CDR1 and CDR2 from the germline V gene are MDHEN and SYDVKM. V was pared by 5 bases and J by 10 bases, with 10 bases of the junction left unmatched. CDR3 residues: CASSPRTGMESPLHF. The DNA of the CDR3 is TGTGCCAGCAGTCCTAGGACAGGGATGGAATCACCCCTCCACTTT.

This clone was recorded once. This chain joins TRBV3-1 (or the pseudogene TRBV3-2) and TRBJ2-3; TRBD2 matches 7 bases. The length of the CDR3 is 18 residues. Trimming at V came to 5 bases and at J to 0 bases, leaving 14 bases not matched to a gene. The V gene's germline CDR1 is LGHDT and CDR2 YNNKEL (reference sequence). CDR3 bases: TGTGCCAGCAGCGCGGAACTAGCGCTTAGGGTTAGCACAGATACGCAGTATTTT. Translation: CASSAELALRVSTDTQYF.

The V and J genes are TRBV19 and TRBJ2-7; 12 nucleotides align to TRBD1. Germline V gives CDR1 LNHDA, CDR2 SQIVND (reference sequence). Trimming at V came to 1 base and at J to 6 bases, leaving 4 bases not matched to a gene. The CDR3 contains 15 residues. The DNA of the CDR3 is TGTGCCAGTAGTATAGCGGGACAGGGGGCGGTCGAGCAGTACTTC. Amino acids: CASSIAGQGAVEQYF. The full variable domain, in which reference TRBV19 and TRBJ2-7 provide the parts outside the CDR3, is DGGITQSPKYLFRKEGQNVTLSCEQNLNHDAMYWYRQDPGQGLRLIYYSQIVNDFQKGDIAEGYSVSREKKESFPLTVTSAQKNPTAFYLCASSIAGQGAVEQYFGPGTRLTVT.

This clone was counted a single time. The chain couples TRBV7-9 to TRBJ1-4; D unresolved. Germline-derived CDR1 and CDR2 are SEHNR and FQNEAQ (reference sequence). Trimming pared 2 bases from V and 5 bases from J, leaving 12 bases between. CDR3 length: 15 amino acids. CDR3 protein: CASSLIRTGNEKLFF. The CDR3, as DNA: TGTGCCAGCAGCTTAATAAGGACTGGAAATGAAAAACTGTTTTTT.

The chain joins TRBV6-2 or TRBV6-3 to TRBJ1-6; 11 bases are a match to TRBD1. CDR1 MNHEY and CDR2 SVGEGT come from the germline V gene. J gave up 10 bases and V 5 bases, and 4 bases lay outside the gene matches. CDR3 size: 14 residues. CDR3 nucleotide sequence: TGTGCCAGCAGTCCGGACAGGGGGCTGTCACCCCTCCACTTT. It codes for CASSPDRGLSPLHF.

V and J are TRBV6-1 and TRBJ1-5; D unresolved. CDR3 length: 13 residues. Germline-derived CDR1 and CDR2 are MNHNS and SASEGT. V lost 0 bases, J lost 6 bases, and 6 bases lay in between. The CDR3 loop is CASSEARFQPQHF. CDR3 DNA: TGTGCCAGCAGTGAAGCGCGCTTTCAGCCCCAGCATTTT.

The chain carries TRBV9 and TRBJ1-1; no clear D gene. V was shortened by 0 bases and J by 6 bases, with 15 bases between the two germline ends. CDR3 length: 15 amino acids. Germline V gene lookup returns CDR1 SGDLS and CDR2 YYNGEE. Written as DNA, the CDR3 is TGTGCCAGCAGCGTAGTTTATCCGGGAGGGTCTGAAGCTTTCTTT. This sequence encodes CASSVVYPGGSEAFF.

This chain joins TRBV19 and TRBJ2-6, with D uncertain. Germline V lookup: CDR1 LNHDA, CDR2 SQIVND (reference sequence). The CDR3 runs 13 residues. V was cut by 9 bases and J by 12 bases, with 18 bases left in between. CDR3 amino acids: CARTFDFPRVLTF. The CDR3 bases are TGTGCCAGGACCTTCGACTTCCCTCGCGTCCTGACTTTC.

The J gene is TRBJ2-7, the V gene TRBV19; 9 bases agree with TRBD2. This CDR3 spans 15 amino acids. V was pared by 4 bases and J by 6 bases, with 10 bases of the junction left unmatched. Per germline, CDR1 LNHDA and CDR2 SQIVND (reference sequence). The CDR3, as DNA: TGTGCCAGTAGTAGACGGGCTAGCGGGATGGGCGAGCAGTACTTC. Translated: CASSRRASGMGEQYF.

This chain uses TRBV5-4 with TRBJ1-2, with a possible D match to TRBD1 (5 bases). V gave up 0 bases and J gave up 8 bases, with 14 bases separating them. The CDR3 has 14 residues. From germline, CDR1 is SGHNT and CDR2 YYREEE (reference sequence). CDR3 sequence reads: CASSLVGGSGGYTF. The CDR3, as DNA: TGTGCCAGCAGCTTGGTGGGGGGTAGCGGCGGCTACACCTTC.

The CDR3 DNA reads TGTGCCAGCAGTCTGGGGGCCGCTAATGAAAAACTGTTTTTT. It specifies CASSLGAANEKLFF. V usage is TRBV11-2 and J usage is TRBJ1-4, with TRBD1 as a possible D gene (6 bases). V was pared by 6 bases and J by 3 bases, with 11 bases between. The CDR3 has 14 residues. Germline loops: CDR1 SGHAT, CDR2 FQNNGV.

The chain employs TRBV19 and TRBJ2-1; D not certain. The CDR3 loop spans 14 amino acids. Germline-derived CDR1 and CDR2 are LNHDA and SQIVND (reference sequence). V was cut by 5 bases and J by 6 bases, with 14 bases left in between. The CDR3 region is CASSSTTLGNEQFF. Here the CDR3 DNA reads TGTGCCAGTAGTTCTACTACATTGGGCAATGAGCAGTTCTTC.

V and J are TRBV20-1 and TRBJ2-1; TRBD1 is a possible D gene (5 bases). Trimming took 6 bases from V and 11 from J, leaving 11 bases between them. From germline, CDR1 is DFQATT and CDR2 SNEGSKA (reference sequence). The CDR3 totals 10 residues. CDR3 sequence reads: CSALDTQQFF. The CDR3 DNA follows: TGCAGTGCGCTGGACACACAGCAGTTCTTC.